This TCR beta chain was sequenced in a study of blood T cell repertoires in COVID-19. Profiling relied on immunoSEQ multiplex PCR, and the TCRdb table lists in-frame clones only, not all of them. This repertoire shows roughly 230,000 clones, about 90% found once; its top ten account for roughly 4%. This CDR3 has 15 residues. After removal of 7 bases from V and 5 bases from J, the junction contained 12 bases not matched to a gene. Germline loops: CDR1 MNHEY, CDR2 SVGEGT. This rearrangement joins TRBV6-2 or TRBV6-3 to TRBJ2-7, with 9 bases matching TRBD1. The TCR comes from a woman in her twenties or thirties with acute COVID-19. Sequencing was done on a sample of PBMCs or T cells enriched from blood (not recorded which). CDR3 nucleotide sequence: TGTGCCAGCATCCCTACCGGGACAGGGAACCACGAGCAGTACTTC. It translates to CASIPTGTGNHEQYF.